A single T cell receptor (beta chain) is shown here with its context. What it binds is unknown. This may be a read error, as it is one base from a much larger clone. This sample was taken from a study of blood T cells in healthy people across ages. Study findings and constraints: More naive CD4+ cells and higher diversity marked long-lived donors relative to aged donors. Roughly linear declines in TCR beta diversity per million T cells occurred with age.

A sample-barcoded 5' primer and a J-beta primer mix were used in a second PCR of about 6 to 11 cycles. TCRdb ran MiXCR on the 5' RACE reads and lists one entry per CDR3 protein. The data hold 950,000 to 1,200,000 distinct CDR3 sequences, with around two fifths observed a single time. The V end lost 7 bases, the J end lost 0 bases, and 17 bases lay between the germline ends. Germline V gene data show CDR1 as MNHEY and CDR2 as SVGAGI. The CDR3 contains 16 residues. In terms of origin and age, donors were healthy Caucasian individuals from Russia aged roughly 6 to 95. The source of this sequence is a man between 18 and 29 years old in good health. The sequenced sample consisted of blood. V usage is TRBV6-5 and J usage is TRBJ2-3, with TRBD2 as a possible D gene (5 bases). In DNA, the CDR3 is TGTGCCAGCACACCTAGAGCGGAACATAGCACAGATACGCAGTATTTT. It specifies CASTPRAEHSTDTQYF.